A selection of T cell receptor beta chains follows, all from one sample in a study of blood T cell repertoires in COVID-19. Some clones are missing from TCRdb's copy, which holds only in-frame ones; the method was immunoSEQ multiplex PCR. The repertoire includes approximately 310,000 clones, around 85% of them detected once, and about 2% sits in the top ten. Sequencing was carried out using PBMCs or T cells enriched from blood (not recorded which). These receptors all stem from a woman aged 25 to 45 who had been exposed to COVID-19. Each CDR3 is given with its conserved first and last residue. Each record gives: V gene, clone size, D gene, J gene, CDR3 protein, CDR3 DNA. The D gene is left open where the match is weak. A clone size is listed for some rows: how often the clone was seen (once, few, many), or a class if it is expanded.

V gene: TRBV4-1
clone size: -
D gene: TRBD1
J gene: TRBJ2-2
CDR3 protein: CASSRQQGNGELFF
CDR3 DNA: TGCGCCAGCAGCCGGCAACAGGGGAACGGGGAGCTGTTTTTT

V gene: TRBV19
clone size: -
D gene: -
J gene: TRBJ1-6
CDR3 protein: CASSSYVGGPSSYNSPLHF
CDR3 DNA: TGTGCCAGTAGTTCCTATGTCGGGGGGCCCAGCTCCTATAATTCACCCCTCCACTTT

V gene: TRBV5-1
clone size: once
D gene: TRBD2
J gene: TRBJ2-3
CDR3 protein: CASSPRGAGRPSTDTQYF
CDR3 DNA: TGCGCCAGCAGCCCTCGTGGAGCGGGGAGACCTAGCACAGATACGCAGTATTTT

V gene: TRBV29-1
clone size: -
D gene: TRBD1
J gene: TRBJ1-3
CDR3 protein: CSVDKDRAGNTIYF
CDR3 DNA: TGCAGCGTTGATAAGGACAGGGCCGGAAACACCATATATTTT

V gene: TRBV28
clone size: -
D gene: TRBD2
J gene: TRBJ2-7
CDR3 protein: CASSLGSSGNYEQYF
CDR3 DNA: TGTGCCAGCAGTTTAGGGTCTAGCGGTAACTACGAGCAGTACTTC

V gene: TRBV5-1
clone size: -
D gene: -
J gene: TRBJ2-1
CDR3 protein: CASSATQNEQFF
CDR3 DNA: TGCGCCAGCAGCGCGACTCAGAATGAGCAGTTCTTC

V gene: TRBV30
clone size: -
D gene: TRBD1
J gene: TRBJ1-1
CDR3 protein: CAWSATGGYGEAFF
CDR3 DNA: TGTGCCTGGAGTGCAACAGGGGGCTATGGTGAAGCTTTCTTT

V gene: TRBV28
clone size: -
D gene: TRBD1
J gene: TRBJ1-2
CDR3 protein: CASNRQGANYGYTF
CDR3 DNA: TGTGCCAGCAATCGACAGGGGGCGAACTATGGCTACACCTTC

V gene: TRBV7-6
clone size: once
D gene: TRBD1
J gene: TRBJ2-1
CDR3 protein: CASSPTGQGNQQFF
CDR3 DNA: TGTGCCAGCAGCCCGACCGGACAGGGGAATCAGCAGTTCTTC

V gene: TRBV18
clone size: -
D gene: TRBD2
J gene: TRBJ2-3
CDR3 protein: CASSPGSSGPTDTQYF
CDR3 DNA: TGTGCCAGCTCACCCGGTTCTAGCGGACCCACAGATACGCAGTATTTT

V gene: TRBV4-1
clone size: -
D gene: TRBD2
J gene: TRBJ2-3
CDR3 protein: CASSQGLAGTDTQYF
CDR3 DNA: TGCGCCAGCAGCCAAGGACTAGCGGGCACAGATACGCAGTATTTT

V gene: TRBV10-2
clone size: -
D gene: TRBD2
J gene: TRBJ2-5
CDR3 protein: CASSEFRDYGETQYF
CDR3 DNA: TGCGCCAGCAGTGAGTTCCGGGACTATGGAGAGACCCAGTACTTC

V gene: TRBV19
clone size: -
D gene: TRBD2
J gene: TRBJ2-7
CDR3 protein: CASSIARGDEQYF
CDR3 DNA: TGTGCCAGTAGTATAGCCCGGGGGGACGAGCAGTACTTC

V gene: TRBV5-1
clone size: -
D gene: -
J gene: TRBJ1-2
CDR3 protein: CASSLAGYQAAAGDGYTF
CDR3 DNA: TGCGCCAGCAGCTTGGCCGGTTACCAGGCCGCGGCGGGGGATGGCTACACCTTC

V gene: TRBV30
clone size: -
D gene: TRBD2
J gene: TRBJ2-7
CDR3 protein: CAWTGAGASYEQYF
CDR3 DNA: TGTGCCTGGACGGGAGCGGGAGCGTCCTACGAGCAGTACTTC

V gene: TRBV7-8
clone size: -
D gene: -
J gene: TRBJ2-7
CDR3 protein: CASSLARGPLFEQYF
CDR3 DNA: TGTGCCAGCAGCTTAGCGCGGGGGCCGTTGTTTGAGCAGTACTTC

V gene: TRBV12-3/TRBV12-4
clone size: -
D gene: -
J gene: TRBJ1-2
CDR3 protein: CASTGRGARGYTF
CDR3 DNA: TGTGCCAGCACCGGTCGTGGGGCTCGGGGCTACACCTTC

V gene: TRBV6-2/TRBV6-3
clone size: -
D gene: -
J gene: TRBJ1-5
CDR3 protein: CASSSQGGPQHF
CDR3 DNA: TGTGCCAGCAGTTCTCAGGGTGGGCCCCAGCATTTT

V gene: TRBV15
clone size: -
D gene: TRBD1
J gene: TRBJ1-3
CDR3 protein: CAASRLKGQGGGNTIYF
CDR3 DNA: TGTGCCGCCAGCAGACTTAAAGGACAGGGAGGGGGGAACACCATATATTTT

V gene: TRBV5-1
clone size: -
D gene: TRBD1
J gene: TRBJ1-2
CDR3 protein: CASSLVTGESGYTF
CDR3 DNA: TGCGCCAGCAGCTTGGTAACAGGGGAAAGTGGCTACACCTTC

V gene: TRBV3-1/TRBV3-2
clone size: -
D gene: -
J gene: TRBJ2-5
CDR3 protein: CASSQEGLALGETQYF
CDR3 DNA: TGTGCCAGCAGCCAAGAAGGATTAGCGTTAGGAGAGACCCAGTACTTC

V gene: TRBV19
clone size: -
D gene: -
J gene: TRBJ1-2
CDR3 protein: CASSKTATTNNYGYTF
CDR3 DNA: TGTGCCAGTAGTAAGACCGCGACCACTAATAACTATGGCTACACCTTC

V gene: TRBV7-3
clone size: -
D gene: TRBD1
J gene: TRBJ2-3
CDR3 protein: CASTRQGRTDTQYF
CDR3 DNA: TGTGCCAGCACCCGACAGGGGCGCACAGATACGCAGTATTTT

V gene: TRBV28
clone size: -
D gene: TRBD2
J gene: TRBJ2-7
CDR3 protein: CASSSSGTGSLYEQYF
CDR3 DNA: TGTGCCAGCAGTTCGAGCGGGACTGGCTCCCTTTACGAGCAGTACTTC

V gene: TRBV2
clone size: -
D gene: -
J gene: TRBJ1-5
CDR3 protein: CASSEAPTDYQPQHF
CDR3 DNA: TGTGCCAGCAGTGAAGCTCCTACCGATTATCAGCCCCAGCATTTT

V gene: TRBV28
clone size: -
D gene: TRBD1
J gene: TRBJ1-2
CDR3 protein: CASSFMDRGIGGYTF
CDR3 DNA: TGTGCCAGCAGTTTTATGGACAGGGGAATAGGCGGCTACACCTTC

V gene: TRBV28
clone size: once
D gene: TRBD1
J gene: TRBJ2-6
CDR3 protein: CASSRDSSGANVLTF
CDR3 DNA: TGTGCCAGCAGCCGGGACAGCTCTGGGGCCAACGTCCTGACTTTC

V gene: TRBV9
clone size: -
D gene: TRBD1
J gene: TRBJ1-2
CDR3 protein: CASSVVGQGFHGYTF
CDR3 DNA: TGTGCCAGCAGCGTAGTGGGACAGGGGTTCCATGGCTACACCTTC

V gene: TRBV28
clone size: -
D gene: -
J gene: TRBJ1-1
CDR3 protein: CASSSGISGVQAFF
CDR3 DNA: TGTGCCAGCAGTTCCGGTATATCAGGGGTACAAGCTTTCTTT

V gene: TRBV7-2
clone size: -
D gene: TRBD1
J gene: TRBJ2-3
CDR3 protein: CASSLDRGGTDTQYF
CDR3 DNA: TGTGCCAGCAGTTTAGACAGGGGGGGCACAGATACGCAGTATTTT

V gene: TRBV24-1
clone size: -
D gene: -
J gene: TRBJ2-7
CDR3 protein: CATSVTMRCPSYEQYF
CDR3 DNA: TGTGCCACCAGTGTTACTATGAGGTGTCCCTCCTACGAGCAGTACTTC

V gene: TRBV6-5
clone size: -
D gene: TRBD1
J gene: TRBJ2-7
CDR3 protein: CATVSGQGAHEQYF
CDR3 DNA: TGTGCCACCGTTTCCGGACAGGGGGCGCACGAGCAGTACTTC

V gene: TRBV27
clone size: -
D gene: -
J gene: TRBJ1-3
CDR3 protein: CASSLCRAGNTIYF
CDR3 DNA: TGTGCCAGCAGTTTATGCAGGGCTGGAAACACCATATATTTT

V gene: TRBV20-1
clone size: -
D gene: -
J gene: TRBJ1-1
CDR3 protein: CSASRGQLNTEAFF
CDR3 DNA: TGCAGTGCTAGTCGAGGACAGTTGAACACTGAAGCTTTCTTT

V gene: TRBV28
clone size: -
D gene: -
J gene: TRBJ1-5
CDR3 protein: CASRRPGGNQPQHF
CDR3 DNA: TGTGCCAGCAGACGCCCCGGGGGCAATCAGCCCCAGCATTTT

V gene: TRBV7-9
clone size: -
D gene: TRBD1
J gene: TRBJ1-2
CDR3 protein: CASSFTGDSSYGYTF
CDR3 DNA: TGTGCCAGCAGCTTTACAGGGGATAGTTCCTATGGCTACACCTTC

V gene: TRBV7-9
clone size: -
D gene: TRBD1
J gene: TRBJ1-1
CDR3 protein: CASSPRQGNTEAFF
CDR3 DNA: TGTGCCAGCAGCCCCCGACAGGGGAATACTGAAGCTTTCTTT

V gene: TRBV19
clone size: -
D gene: -
J gene: TRBJ1-5
CDR3 protein: CASSLQVSNQPQHF
CDR3 DNA: TGTGCCAGTAGTTTACAGGTTAGCAATCAGCCCCAGCATTTT

V gene: TRBV5-1
clone size: -
D gene: TRBD2
J gene: TRBJ2-7
CDR3 protein: CASSLGTSWDEQYF
CDR3 DNA: TGCGCCAGCAGCTTAGGGACTAGTTGGGACGAGCAGTACTTC

V gene: TRBV4-3
clone size: -
D gene: TRBD2
J gene: TRBJ2-3
CDR3 protein: CASSQDSGGTDTQYF
CDR3 DNA: TGCGCCAGCAGCCAAGATAGCGGGGGTACAGATACGCAGTATTTT

V gene: TRBV24-1
clone size: -
D gene: TRBD1
J gene: TRBJ2-7
CDR3 protein: CATGTGTYEQYF
CDR3 DNA: TGTGCCACCGGGACAGGGACTTACGAGCAGTACTTC

V gene: TRBV4-2
clone size: -
D gene: TRBD1
J gene: TRBJ1-4
CDR3 protein: CASSQVGRGRRATNEKLFF
CDR3 DNA: TGTGCCAGCAGCCAAGTGGGCAGGGGGCGCAGGGCAACTAATGAAAAACTGTTTTTT

V gene: TRBV4-1
clone size: -
D gene: TRBD2
J gene: TRBJ2-3
CDR3 protein: CASSQGITGGATDTQYF
CDR3 DNA: TGCGCCAGCAGCCAAGGAATAACGGGAGGGGCTACAGATACGCAGTATTTT

V gene: TRBV28
clone size: -
D gene: -
J gene: TRBJ1-1
CDR3 protein: CASSISGGMNTEAFF
CDR3 DNA: TGTGCCAGCAGTATCAGCGGGGGGATGAACACTGAAGCTTTCTTT

V gene: TRBV7-9
clone size: few
D gene: TRBD2
J gene: TRBJ2-7
CDR3 protein: CASSSGLEGYEQYF
CDR3 DNA: TGTGCCAGCAGCTCGGGACTAGAAGGTTACGAGCAGTACTTC

V gene: TRBV25-1
clone size: few
D gene: TRBD1
J gene: TRBJ1-2
CDR3 protein: CASSRAGGYGYTF
CDR3 DNA: TGTGCCAGCTCCCGGGCAGGGGGGTATGGCTACACCTTC

V gene: TRBV28
clone size: -
D gene: -
J gene: TRBJ1-1
CDR3 protein: CASSSGQSEAFF
CDR3 DNA: TGTGCCAGCAGTTCCGGACAGTCTGAAGCTTTCTTT